The TCR beta chain described here comes from a study of blood T cell repertoires in COVID-19. Study context: Italy, Spain and the United States were the sources of the convalescent and acute COVID-19 samples. PBMCs, B-cell-depleted T cells, or T cells provided the cDNA or gDNA that made up the material.

Seattle patients were enrolled while actively infected and followed longitudinally. Original processing methods: Reference gene primer amplification yielded estimated nucleated cell counts. The assay was immunoSEQ multiplex PCR, and TCRdb's table has in-frame clones only and misses some. The V and J calls and the clone size are those of that table, but D and trimming were determined from the DNA. This table has 150,000 to 200,000 clones, 92% appearing once. Germline V gene sequence: CDR1 KGHSH, CDR2 LQKENI. The CDR3 runs to 16 residues. V dropped 3 bases and J dropped 6; count of bases not matched to a gene: 9.

This chain joins TRBV18 and TRBJ1-5, with TRBD1 matching over 9 bases. The sequenced sample consisted of peripheral blood. This sequence was found in a man aged 25-40 years with COVID-19, enrolled during active disease. The CDR3 loop is CASSPGQGVAGQPQHF. The CDR3 DNA is TGTGCCAGCTCACCGGGACAGGGAGTTGCGGGTCAGCCCCAGCATTTT.